The clone carrying this T cell receptor (beta chain) was seen at least ten times. Its antigen remains unidentified. It was by 5'RACE with 10-nucleotide random UMIs that the cDNA was made. TCRdb redid the calling of the 5' RACE reads with MiXCR, one entry per CDR3 protein. The sample has under 85,000 distinct CDR3 sequences; 11% to 15% are singletons. The CDR3 is 14 amino acids. Trimming stripped 5 bases from V and 15 bases from J, with 23 bases between. The germline V gene encodes CDR1 SGHTA and CDR2 FQGNSA. This entry comes from a study of neurological immune-mediated disorders. The study's findings and limits: The highest TCR clonal expansion occurred in HTLV-1-associated myelopathy; multiple sclerosis fell below healthy controls.

The chain links TRBV7-2 to TRBJ2-1; D possibly corresponds to TRBD1 (7 bases). This TCR derives from a woman in her 50s in good health. Sequencing was carried out using PBMCs. CDR3 in DNA: TGTGCCAGCAGCCCCCAAGGGCAGGGGGGCCTTGTGTTCTTC. It yields the protein CASSPQGQGGLVFF.